What follows are 19 T cell receptor beta chains derived from one specimen sequenced in a study of early T cells in non-severe SARS-CoV-2 infection. In TCRdb, the 5' RACE reads were re-called with MiXCR into one record per CDR3 protein. Among 45,000 to 55,000 distinct CDR3 sequences, under 7.5% were seen once, and the ten largest hold approximately 4.1%. The source material was whole blood. The receptors stem from an adult who was a healthcare worker with PCR-confirmed SARS-CoV-2 infection or an uninfected control (not recorded which).

The chain has TRBV9 and TRBJ2-5; D possibly corresponds to TRBD2 (5 bases). V lost 3 bases to trimming and J lost 2 bases, with 17 bases between them. CDR1 is SGDLS and CDR2 is YYNGEE in the germline V gene. The CDR3 is made up of 16 amino acids. The CDR3 bases are TGTGCCAGCAGCGCAGGACTCCGACCCCTTCAAGAGACCCAGTACTTC. Its translation is CASSAGLRPLQETQYF. Full variable domain (remainder filled in from reference TRBV9 and TRBJ2-5): DSGVTQTPKHLITATGQRVTLRCSPRSGDLSVYWYQQSLDQGLQFLIQYYNGEERAKGNILERFSAQQFPDLHSELNLSSLELGDSALYFCASSAGLRPLQETQYFGPGTRLLVL.

This clonotype was counted ten times or more. The genes are TRBV20-1 and TRBJ1-5, with 7 bases that match TRBD1. V was pared by 3 bases and J by 0 bases, with 2 bases of the junction left unmatched. This CDR3 comprises 14 residues. CDR1 DFQATT and CDR2 SNEGSKA come from the germline V gene (reference sequence). The CDR3 spells CSARRQGSNQPQHF. The CDR3 region has the DNA TGCAGTGCTAGGCGACAGGGTAGCAATCAGCCCCAGCATTTT.

The CDR3 spells CSARTTERGVEEQYF. For the CDR3, the DNA is TGCAGTGCTCGAACCACTGAGCGGGGGGTGGAGGAGCAGTACTTC. The chain is built from TRBV20-1 and TRBJ2-7; 9 bases agree with TRBD2. The V gene end was trimmed by 5 bases and the J gene end by 7 bases; junction bases not matched to a gene: 15. The CDR3 length is 15 residues. Germline lookup yields CDR1 DFQATT and CDR2 SNEGSKA (reference sequence).

Only a few counts were recorded for this clonotype. This chain links TRBV16 with TRBJ1-5; D is undetermined. The V gene lost 0 bases and the J gene lost 3 bases, with 18 bases spanning the gap. The CDR3 sequence is 18 residues long. CDR1 and CDR2 (germline): KGHSY, FQNENV. The chain's CDR3 is CASSQSPPTATINQPQHF. CDR3 bases: TGTGCCAGCAGCCAATCCCCTCCCACCGCCACTATCAATCAGCCCCAGCATTTT.

There are many counts of this clonotype. The chain employs TRBV11-2 and TRBJ1-1, with D possibly TRBD1 on 5 matching bases. Germline CDR1 reads SGHAT; CDR2 reads FQNNGV. This CDR3 is 14 amino acids long. V was pared by 4 bases and J by 1 base, with 10 bases between. The CDR3 DNA is TGTGCCAGCAGCTACAGGTCAGCGAACACTGAAGCTTTCTTT. This translates into CASSYRSANTEAFF.

This clonotype was seen many times. The V and J genes are TRBV10-2 and TRBJ2-1, with 11 nucleotides matching TRBD2. With 5 bases clipped from V and 2 bases from J, the junction kept 2 bases outside the gene matches. This CDR3 has 15 residues. Germline values: CDR1 WSHSY, CDR2 SAAADI. The CDR3: CASSLAGGTYNEQFF. The CDR3 DNA follows: TGCGCCAGCAGTCTAGCGGGGGGCACCTACAATGAGCAGTTCTTC.

Many counts were recorded for this clonotype. This chain joins TRBV5-1 and TRBJ1-2, with 7 bases matching TRBD1. The CDR3 spans 16 residues. Germline-derived CDR1 and CDR2 are SGHRS and YFSETQ. Trimming removed 4 bases from V and 0 bases from J; junction bases left unmatched: 9. Here the CDR3 DNA reads TGCGCCAGCAGCACCTACAGGGGCCGTACTAACTATGGCTACACCTTC. The encoded protein is CASSTYRGRTNYGYTF. Variable domain in full (rest from reference TRBV5-1 and TRBJ1-2): KAGVTQTPRYLIKTRGQQVTLSCSPISGHRSVSWYQQTPGQGLQFLFEYFSETQRNKGNFPGRFSGRQFSNSRSEMNVSTLELGDSALYLCASSTYRGRTNYGYTFGSGTRLTVV.

The V call is TRBV11-2, the J call TRBJ1-2; possibly TRBD1 for D (5 bases). The germline CDR1 and CDR2 sequences are SGHAT and FQNNGV. V shed 4 bases and J shed 2 bases, with 20 bases lying between them. The CDR3 covers 17 residues. The CDR3 DNA reads TGTGCCAGCAGCTCCATCACGAAGAGGGGACCCAACTATGGCTACACCTTC. Its protein product is CASSSITKRGPNYGYTF.

The CDR3 DNA is TGTGCCAGCAGCTGGGGACGGAGCTCTGGGGCCAACGTCCTGACTTTC. This gives the protein CASSWGRSSGANVLTF. J is TRBJ2-6 and V is TRBV11-3; D possibly matches TRBD1 or TRBD2 (5 bases each). This CDR3 has 16 amino acids. Trimming shortened V by 4 bases and J by 0 bases, and 10 bases separated the two germline ends. CDR1 and CDR2 from the germline V gene are SGHNT and YENEEA.

There are many counts of this clonotype. The chain recombines TRBV7-6 with TRBJ1-6; possible D gene TRBD1, 6 bases. Per the germline V gene, CDR1 is SGHVS and CDR2 is FNYEAQ. The CDR3 spans 16 residues. V lost 1 base, J lost 6 bases, and 13 bases lay in between. Here the CDR3 reads CASSLVPGVTNSPLHF. As DNA, the CDR3 is TGTGCCAGCAGCTTAGTTCCAGGGGTTACTAATTCACCCCTCCACTTT. The whole variable domain, filled in from reference TRBV7-6 and TRBJ1-6, reads GAGVSQSPRYKVTKRGQDVALRCDPISGHVSLYWYRQALGQGPEFLTYFNYEAQQDKSGLPNDRFSAERPEGSISTLTIQRTEQRDSAMYRCASSLVPGVTNSPLHFGNGTRLTVT.

This clonotype was recorded at least ten times. This sequence joins TRBV5-1 and TRBJ1-1; no definite D call. Germline loops: CDR1 SGHRS, CDR2 YFSETQ. Between the trimmed V and J ends, which lost 2 bases and 3 bases, there was a span of 11 bases. CDR3 length: 14 amino acids. CDR3 in amino acids: CASSFMRRDTEAFF. CDR3 nucleotide sequence: TGCGCCAGCAGCTTCATGAGAAGGGACACTGAAGCTTTCTTT.

In this sample, this clonotype turned up many times. The chain recombines TRBV7-9 with TRBJ2-7; D might be TRBD1 (5 bases). V lost 8 bases, J lost 7 bases, and 21 bases lay in between. The germline V gene encodes CDR1 SEHNR and CDR2 FQNEAQ (reference sequence). This CDR3 region has 14 residues. The CDR3 nucleotides are TGTGCCAGCTTGGGCACAGGAAAATTGGGGGAGCAGTACTTC. Protein: CASLGTGKLGEQYF.

The genes are TRBV20-1 and TRBJ2-5; a possible D gene is TRBD1 (6 bases). CDR1 and CDR2 from the germline V gene are DFQATT and SNEGSKA (reference sequence). V lost 6 bases and J lost 2, with 13 bases in between. This CDR3 is built from 13 residues. DNA for the CDR3: TGCAGTGCGCCGAATGACAGGCAAGAGACCCAGTACTTC. It translates to CSAPNDRQETQYF.

In its sample, this clonotype was seen many times. The chain couples TRBV5-4 to TRBJ1-1; 9 bases agree with TRBD1. CDR1 SGHNT and CDR2 YYREEE come from the germline V gene (reference sequence). The ends lost 4 bases at V and 5 bases at J; junction bases unmatched: 6. This CDR3 contains 14 residues. Written as DNA, the CDR3 is TGTGCCAGCAGCCAGGGACAGGGAAGAACTGAAGCTTTCTTT. This codes for CASSQGQGRTEAFF.

There are many counts of this clonotype. The gene calls are TRBV9 and TRBJ2-5; TRBD2 is a possible D gene (6 bases). V lost 1 base to trimming and J lost 5 bases, with 12 bases between them. The CDR3 covers 14 residues. Germline CDR1 reads SGDLS; CDR2 reads YYNGEE. Here the CDR3 reads CASSVSPGAETQYF. The DNA of the CDR3 is TGTGCCAGCAGCGTATCCCCGGGAGCGGAGACCCAGTACTTC.

This clonotype was counted only a few times. The J gene is TRBJ2-4, the V gene TRBV29-1, with 8 bases that match TRBD1. This CDR3 comprises 14 residues. Germline CDR1 reads SQVTM; CDR2 reads ANQGSEA. Unmatched junction bases numbered 11, after V lost 7 bases and J lost 6 bases. CDR3 in amino acids: CSAASGGGGNIQYF. The CDR3 DNA reads TGCAGCGCCGCCTCAGGGGGCGGTGGAAACATTCAGTACTTC.

The V and J genes are TRBV5-1 and TRBJ2-5; TRBD2 matches at 11 bases. This CDR3 has 16 residues. Germline-derived CDR1 and CDR2 are SGHRS and YFSETQ. The trim removed 4 bases at V and 2 bases at J, leaving 7 bases unmatched. For the CDR3, the DNA is TGCGCCAGCAGCGCCACTAGCGGGGGCTCACAAGAGACCCAGTACTTC. Translating gives CASSATSGGSQETQYF.

In this sample, this clonotype turned up many times. The rearrangement uses TRBV29-1 and TRBJ1-6; the match to TRBD1 covers 7 bases. J was trimmed by 7 bases and V by 4 bases; bases with no gene match: 4. Per germline, CDR1 SQVTM and CDR2 ANQGSEA. The CDR3 consists of 13 residues. The CDR3 spells CSVGGQPNSPLHF. In DNA form, the CDR3 reads TGCAGCGTTGGGGGACAGCCAAATTCACCCCTCCACTTT.

V gene TRBV7-2 combines with J gene TRBJ2-2, with 8 bases that match TRBD1. Germline V CDR1 and CDR2: SGHTA, FQGNSA. CDR3 size: 16 residues. J gave up 5 bases and V 2 bases, and 7 bases lay outside the gene matches. CDR3 nucleotides: TGTGCCAGCAGCTTACGTTCAGGGGGCGCAACCGGGGAGCTGTTTTTT. Encoded protein: CASSLRSGGATGELFF.